Following are 15 T cell receptor beta chains from one sample sequenced in a study of CD8 T cells in ankylosing spondylitis. TCRdb re-called the 5' RACE reads through MiXCR, storing one row per CDR3 protein. The top ten clones hold roughly 1% of a sample with 350,000 to 450,000 distinct CDR3 sequences, about 24% of them seen once. Study-wide findings and caveats: Eight highly homologous variants formed a TCR beta motif that appeared characteristic of ankylosing spondylitis blood.

No antigens are known for them. Sequenced input: blood, either unsorted or a sorted T cell fraction (not recorded which). All receptors come from a male donor with ankylosing spondylitis.

This clonotype was seen only a few times. The chain has TRBV27 and TRBJ2-7; possibly TRBD2 for D (5 bases). The V end was cut by 7 bases, the J end by 2 bases, with 15 bases between. CDR1 is MNHEY and CDR2 is SMNVEV in the germline V gene (reference sequence). This CDR3 region has 14 residues. CDR3 DNA sequence: TGTGCCAGCACGCGGGCGGCACCCCCCTACGAGCAGTACTTC. Its translation is CASTRAAPPYEQYF.

This clonotype has at least ten counts. CDR3 sequence reads: CASSPGTGIETQYF. CDR3 in DNA: TGTGCCAGCAGCCCCGGGACCGGAATCGAGACCCAGTACTTC. The chain recombines TRBV11-2 with TRBJ2-5; D is perhaps TRBD1 or TRBD2 (5 bases each). The V gene lost 5 bases and the J gene lost 5 bases, with 15 bases spanning the gap. CDR3 length: 14 amino acids. Germline-derived CDR1 and CDR2 are SGHAT and FQNNGV. The whole variable domain, filled in from reference TRBV11-2 and TRBJ2-5, reads EAGVAQSPRYKIIEKRQSVAFWCNPISGHATLYWYQQILGQGPKLLIQFQNNGVVDDSQLPKDRFSAERLKGVDSTLKIQPAKLEDSAVYLCASSPGTGIETQYFGPGTRLLVL.

This clonotype was counted only a few times. V usage is TRBV5-1 and J usage is TRBJ2-2, with TRBD2 matching 8 bases. Germline values: CDR1 SGHRS, CDR2 YFSETQ. The CDR3 is 18 amino acids. The J segment lost 4 bases and the V segment lost 3 bases, leaving 14 bases of the junction unmatched. CDR3 loop: CASSSPLGAGGTTGELFF. CDR3 sequence (DNA): TGCGCCAGCAGCTCCCCTTTGGGGGCGGGAGGCACCACCGGGGAGCTGTTTTTT.

This clonotype has only a few counts. This chain uses TRBV13 with TRBJ1-3; the D is unclear. Deletions cut 0 bases from V and 0 bases from J, with 9 bases between. The CDR3 is made up of 16 amino acids. CDR1 is PRHDT, CDR2 FYEKMQ, per germline (reference sequence). Here the CDR3 DNA reads TGTGCCAGCAGCTTAGGGCAGAGACCCTCTGGAAACACCATATATTTT. This codes for CASSLGQRPSGNTIYF. The variable domain in full, with the rest retrieved from reference TRBV13 and TRBJ1-3, is AAGVIQSPRHLIKEKRETATLKCYPIPRHDTVYWYQQGPGQDPQFLISFYEKMQSDKGSIPDRFSAQQFSDYHSELNMSSLELGDSALYFCASSLGQRPSGNTIYFGEGSWLTVV.

This clonotype turned up a few times. V is TRBV7-2 and J is TRBJ2-7; TRBD1 is a possible D gene (6 bases). The CDR3 runs 14 residues. Trimming pared 10 bases from V and 7 bases from J, leaving 23 bases between. Germline CDR1 reads SGHTA; CDR2 reads FQGNSA. CDR3 loop: CATHPDRLLGEQYF. The CDR3 region has the DNA TGTGCCACCCATCCCGACAGGCTCCTAGGGGAGCAGTACTTC.

The chain combines TRBV29-1 with TRBJ2-6; D might be TRBD1 (5 bases). The ends were cut back, 5 bases at V and 4 bases at J, with 9 bases in the middle. Germline values: CDR1 SQVTM, CDR2 ANQGSEA. The CDR3 is 13 residues long. CDR3 sequence (DNA): TGCAGCGTTAGACAGAGCGGGGCCAACGTCCTGACTTTC. This gives the protein CSVRQSGANVLTF.

V gene TRBV5-1 combines with J gene TRBJ2-1, with D possibly being TRBD1 (6 bases). Trimming shortened V by 3 bases and J by 0 bases, and 19 bases separated the two germline ends. The length of the CDR3 is 18 residues. Germline V CDR1 and CDR2: SGHRS, YFSETQ. The CDR3 DNA sequence: TGCGCCAGCAGCTCCCAGGGTGGGGGCGCCCTCTCCTACAATGAGCAGTTCTTC. Residues: CASSSQGGGALSYNEQFF.

This clonotype was picked up many times. The V and J genes are TRBV2 and TRBJ1-4; D is unclear. CDR3 size: 15 residues. V was shortened by 8 bases and J by 2 bases, with 15 bases between the two germline ends. Germline-derived CDR1 and CDR2 are SNHLY and FYNNEI. The CDR3 DNA follows: TGTGCCAGCTTGGATGGTAGTGTGACTAATGAAAAACTGTTTTTT. Protein product: CASLDGSVTNEKLFF. Full variable domain (remainder filled in from reference TRBV2 and TRBJ1-4): EPEVTQTPSHQVTQMGQEVILRCVPISNHLYFYWYRQILGQKVEFLVSFYNNEISEKSEIFDDQFSVERPDGSNFTLKIRSTKLEDSAMYFCASLDGSVTNEKLFFGSGTQLSVL.

The chain has TRBV5-1 and TRBJ2-5; possible D gene TRBD1, 6 bases. Trimming pared 0 bases from V and 5 bases from J, leaving 23 bases between. Germline CDR1 reads SGHRS; CDR2 reads YFSETQ. The CDR3 is 18 amino acids. CDR3 residues: CASSLGVRGIPTTETQYF. The DNA of the CDR3 is TGCGCCAGCAGCTTGGGGGTCAGGGGAATCCCTACCACCGAGACCCAGTACTTC. Together with reference TRBV5-1 and TRBJ2-5, the CDR3 gives the full variable domain: KAGVTQTPRYLIKTRGQQVTLSCSPISGHRSVSWYQQTPGQGLQFLFEYFSETQRNKGNFPGRFSGRQFSNSRSEMNVSTLELGDSALYLCASSLGVRGIPTTETQYFGPGTRLLVL.

Here the CDR3 reads CASKGRVGFSYNSPLHF. As DNA, the CDR3 is TGTGCCAGCAAAGGGCGGGTGGGCTTCTCCTATAATTCACCCCTCCACTTT. The chain has TRBV27 and TRBJ1-6; no clear D. This CDR3 contains 17 residues. Trimming took off 7 bases at V and 0 bases at J, with 16 bases between the two ends. Germline CDR1 is MNHEY and CDR2 is SMNVEV (reference sequence).

A few counts support this clonotype. The V gene is TRBV20-1, the J gene TRBJ1-1, with D uncertain. V shed 2 bases and J shed 3 bases, with 10 bases lying between them. The germline gives CDR1 DFQATT, CDR2 SNEGSKA (reference sequence). This CDR3 is built from 13 residues. The CDR3 spells CSARSDRYTEAFF. The CDR3 DNA follows: TGCAGTGCTAGATCCGACCGGTACACTGAAGCTTTCTTT.

The chain employs TRBV5-1 and TRBJ1-3, with D maybe TRBD1 (5 bases). The CDR3 consists of 15 residues. V shed 4 bases and J shed 0 bases, with 11 bases lying between them. Germline V gene sequence: CDR1 SGHRS, CDR2 YFSETQ. In DNA form, the CDR3 reads TGCGCCAGCAGCGGCCAGGGCATCTCTGGAAACACCATATATTTT. Its translation is CASSGQGISGNTIYF.

A single count supports this clonotype. This sequence joins TRBV3-1 and TRBJ2-3; 7 bases match TRBD2. This CDR3 is 17 amino acids long. V gave up 0 bases and J gave up 0 bases; unmatched junction bases: 6. Germline CDR1 LGHDT, CDR2 YNNKEL (reference sequence). The CDR3 nucleotides are TGTGCCAGCAGCCAAGAGCGATCTAGCGGAAGCACAGATACGCAGTATTTT. This gives the protein CASSQERSSGSTDTQYF.

The chain couples TRBV12-3 or TRBV12-4 to TRBJ2-1; the D is unclear. The ends were cut back, 3 bases at V and 6 bases at J, with 12 bases in the middle. This CDR3 has 14 amino acids. The CDR3: CASSFQFTGNEQFF. Here the CDR3 DNA reads TGTGCCAGCAGTTTTCAGTTCACCGGCAATGAGCAGTTCTTC.

The chain recombines TRBV2 with TRBJ1-1, with D perhaps matching TRBD1 (6 bases). Germline V gene sequence: CDR1 SNHLY, CDR2 FYNNEI. The CDR3 is 10 amino acids. V lost 9 bases, J lost 14 bases, and 16 bases lay in between. CDR3 coding DNA: TGTGCCAGAGCCCCGGACAGCGGGTTCTTT. Residues: CARAPDSGFF.